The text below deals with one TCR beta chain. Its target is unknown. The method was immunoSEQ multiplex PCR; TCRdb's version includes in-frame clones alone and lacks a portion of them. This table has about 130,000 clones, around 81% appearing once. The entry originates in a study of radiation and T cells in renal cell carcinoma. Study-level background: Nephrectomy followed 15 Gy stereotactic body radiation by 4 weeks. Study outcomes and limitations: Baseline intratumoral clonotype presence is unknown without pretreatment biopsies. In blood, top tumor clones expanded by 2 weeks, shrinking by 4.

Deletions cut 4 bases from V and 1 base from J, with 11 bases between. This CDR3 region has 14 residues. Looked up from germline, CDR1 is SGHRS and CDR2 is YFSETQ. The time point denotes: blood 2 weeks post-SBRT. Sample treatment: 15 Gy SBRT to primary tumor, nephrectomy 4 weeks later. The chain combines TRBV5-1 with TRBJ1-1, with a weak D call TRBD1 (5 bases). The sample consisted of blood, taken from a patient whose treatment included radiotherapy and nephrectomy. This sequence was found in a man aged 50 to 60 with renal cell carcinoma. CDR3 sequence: CASSLDRPNTEAFF. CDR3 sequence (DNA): TGCGCCAGCAGCCTTGACAGACCGAACACTGAAGCTTTCTTT.